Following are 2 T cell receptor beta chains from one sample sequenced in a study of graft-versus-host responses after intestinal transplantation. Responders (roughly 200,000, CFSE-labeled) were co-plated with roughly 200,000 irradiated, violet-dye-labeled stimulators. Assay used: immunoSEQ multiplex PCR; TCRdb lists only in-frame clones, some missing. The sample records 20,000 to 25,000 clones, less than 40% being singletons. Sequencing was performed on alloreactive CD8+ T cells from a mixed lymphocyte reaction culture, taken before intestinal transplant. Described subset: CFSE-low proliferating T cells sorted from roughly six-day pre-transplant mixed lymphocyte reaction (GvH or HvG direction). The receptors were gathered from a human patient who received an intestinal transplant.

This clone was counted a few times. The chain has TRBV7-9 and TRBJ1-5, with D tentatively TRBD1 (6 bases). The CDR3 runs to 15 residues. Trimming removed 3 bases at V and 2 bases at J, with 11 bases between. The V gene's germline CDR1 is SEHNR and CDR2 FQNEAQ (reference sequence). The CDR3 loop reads CASSLEGGGNQPQHF. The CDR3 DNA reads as TGTGCCAGCAGCTTGGAGGGGGGAGGCAATCAGCCCCAGCATTTT.

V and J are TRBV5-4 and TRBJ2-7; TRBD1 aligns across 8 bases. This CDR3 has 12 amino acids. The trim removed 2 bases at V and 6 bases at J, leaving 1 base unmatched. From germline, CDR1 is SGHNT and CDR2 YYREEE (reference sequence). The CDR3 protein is CASSFGTGEQYF. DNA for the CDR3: TGTGCCAGCAGCTTTGGGACAGGCGAGCAGTACTTC. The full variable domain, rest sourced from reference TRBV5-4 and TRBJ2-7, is ETGVTQSPTHLIKTRGQQVTLRCSSQSGHNTVSWYQQALGQGPQFIFQYYREEENGRGNFPPRFSGLQFPNYSSELNVNALELDDSALYLCASSFGTGEQYFGPGTRLTVT.